This is a list of T cell receptor beta chains from one sample in a study of human T cells and chemical hapten exposure. One entry per CDR3 protein, called by TCRdb with MiXCR from the RACE reads. The sample lists 380,000 or so distinct CDR3 sequences; 4.5% to 7% were seen once. Material: whole blood, obtained in connection with sensitization to the hapten diphenylcyclopropenone (DPC). The receptors come from a woman aged 18-29 years with alopecia areata. Some clones in this sample may be carry-over from other donors' samples. CDR3s include the opening cysteine and the closing phenylalanine or tryptophan. D genes are given only for firm matches. Not every row has a clone size; where given, it reads once, few, many or a size class.

abundance,d_gene,j_gene,v_gene,CDR3nt,CDR3aa
-,-,TRBJ2-7,TRBV4-1,TGCGCCAGCAGCCAAGATCCCAGACAGGTGCCCTACGAGCAGTACTTC,CASSQDPRQVPYEQYF
-,TRBD1,TRBJ2-2,TRBV24-1,TGTGCCACCTCCGGAAACAGGGGGCACACCGGAGAGCTGTTTTTT,CATSGNRGHTGELFF
many,-,TRBJ1-6,TRBV5-1,TGCGCCAGCAGCTTGGAAGGGAATATCGCCTATAATTCACCCCTCCACTTT,CASSLEGNIAYNSPLHF
few,TRBD1,TRBJ1-2,TRBV12-3/TRBV12-4,TGTGCCAGCAGTTCACCGGACAGGGCCGTCTATGGCTACACCTTC,CASSSPDRAVYGYTF
-,-,TRBJ2-5,TRBV5-1,TGCGCCAGCAGCTTATCAGCGGCTGGCGCTCAAGAGACCCAGTACTTC,CASSLSAAGAQETQYF
many,TRBD2,TRBJ2-1,TRBV4-3,TGCGCCAGCAGCCAAGATCGTGTTAGCGGGGGGGCCGATGAGCAGTTCTTC,CASSQDRVSGGADEQFF
many,-,TRBJ2-3,TRBV7-9,TGTGCCAGCAGCTCCGACTGGGGTCTAGGGGTTACGCAGTATTTT,CASSSDWGLGVTQYF
few,-,TRBJ2-2,TRBV20-1,TGCAGTGCTAGAGATCGGGACAACACCGGGGAGCTGTTTTTT,CSARDRDNTGELFF
-,-,TRBJ2-5,TRBV27,TGTGCCAGCAGTCCGACTAGATTCGAGACCCAGTACTTC,CASSPTRFETQYF
-,TRBD2,TRBJ2-2,TRBV24-1,TGTGCCACCGGGCAGGCGGGGGGGCTCGGCGGGGAGCTGTTTTTT,CATGQAGGLGGELFF
many,TRBD1,TRBJ1-1,TRBV28,TGTGCCAGCAGTTTTGACAGGGGAAACACTGAAGCTTTCTTT,CASSFDRGNTEAFF
few,-,TRBJ2-6,TRBV7-3,TGTGCCAGCAGCCCCAGTTTTGGGGCCAACGTCCTGACTTTC,CASSPSFGANVLTF
many,-,TRBJ2-7,TRBV27,TGTGCCAGCACCAAAGGGAGGGGGCAGTACGAGCAGTACTTC,CASTKGRGQYEQYF
many,-,TRBJ2-7,TRBV7-2,TGTGCCAGCAGCCCGAGTGCCTACGAGCAGTACTTC,CASSPSAYEQYF
many,TRBD1,TRBJ1-2,TRBV28,TGTGCCAGCAGCCCAGGGGGGTATGACTATGGCTACACCTTC,CASSPGGYDYGYTF
-,-,TRBJ2-1,TRBV5-1,TGCGCCAGCAGCTTGGACGTCTCCTACAATGAGCAGTTCTTC,CASSLDVSYNEQFF
few,-,TRBJ2-5,TRBV25-1,TGTGCCAGCAGCGTAACCCGAGGGGCGGAATCCCGGGGAGAGACCCAGTACTTC,CASSVTRGAESRGETQYF
many,-,TRBJ2-1,TRBV29-1,TGCAGCGTTGAAGAGGGGGAGCAGTTCTTC,CSVEEGEQFF
-,TRBD1,TRBJ1-4,TRBV7-8,TGTGCCAGCAGCTTAGGTCACAGGGGAACTAATGAAAAACTGTTTTTT,CASSLGHRGTNEKLFF
many,-,TRBJ1-3,TRBV5-1,TGCGCCAGCAGCTTGGGGCCAGTCTCTGGAAACACCATATATTTT,CASSLGPVSGNTIYF
few,TRBD1,TRBJ2-1,TRBV2,TGTGCCACCTCTACAGGGACAGGCGAATCCTACAATGAGCAGTTCTTC,CATSTGTGESYNEQFF
-,-,TRBJ1-1,TRBV7-2,TGTGCCAGCAGCTTAGCTCTGACAGGCACTGAAGCTTTCTTT,CASSLALTGTEAFF
-,-,TRBJ1-2,TRBV12-3/TRBV12-4,TGTGCCACATCGGCAAGTAGGAGTGGCTACACCTTC,CATSASRSGYTF
-,-,TRBJ1-6,TRBV6-6,TGTGCCGCATCTAGGGACAATTCACCCCTCCACTTT,CAASRDNSPLHF
-,-,TRBJ2-7,TRBV12-3/TRBV12-4,TGTGCCAGCAGTTTATCCGGGACCCCTGGCGAGCAGTACTTC,CASSLSGTPGEQYF
few,TRBD1,TRBJ1-3,TRBV7-2,TGTGCCAGCAGCTTCGGACAGGGGGCTTCTGGAAACACCATATATTTT,CASSFGQGASGNTIYF